This entry concerns a single TCR beta chain. Its target is not known. Method: immunoSEQ multiplex PCR; TCRdb's copy keeps in-frame clones and lacks some. The sample yields tens of thousands of clones, over 75% seen once. The data are from a study of PD-1 blockade in mismatch repair-deficient tumors. As for the study in general: Patients had over 10 mismatch repair-deficient cancer types, all previously treated and progressing.

The CDR3 runs 15 residues. General study findings and limits: Tumor-resident clones, often absent from pretreatment blood, expanded after pembrolizumab and then contracted.

Here the sequenced sample was peripheral blood, taken around 19 weeks after starting pembrolizumab. The TCR originated in an adult with mismatch repair-deficient cancer. This rearrangement joins TRBV21-1 to TRBJ2-3. TRBV21-1 is an annotated pseudogene. The CDR3 DNA reads TGTGCCAGCAGCAACTTGACTCGACACACAGATACGCAGTATTTT. Translating gives CASSNLTRHTDTQYF.